Following are 15 T cell receptor beta chains from one sample sequenced in a study of T cell responses to AZD1222 COVID-19 vaccine. Data came from immunoSEQ multiplex PCR; TCRdb stores just in-frame clones and leaves some out. The sample yields over 120,000 clones, approximately 93% seen once. The sample was peripheral blood, taken after recovery from COVID-19. These receptor sequences come from an adult who had recovered from COVID-19.

Only a few counts were recorded for this clone. The rearrangement links TRBV6-1 to TRBJ2-1; TRBD1 might be the D (5 bases). Germline CDR1 and CDR2: MNHNS and SASEGT. The CDR3 runs 15 residues. Deletions cut 1 base from V and 7 bases from J, with 14 bases between. CDR3 residues: CASSEGVGVVNEQFF. The CDR3, as DNA: TGTGCCAGCAGTGAAGGGGTAGGGGTTGTAAATGAGCAGTTCTTC.

The CDR3 nucleotides are TGTGCCAGCAGCTTCGGGACAGGGGCCTACGAGCAGTACTTC. Translating it yields CASSFGTGAYEQYF. The chain combines TRBV5-4 with TRBJ2-7; 10 bases are a match to TRBD1. V trimming: 2 bases; J trimming: 2 bases; junction bases outside the gene matches: 1. The CDR3 has 14 amino acids. The germline V gene has CDR1 SGHNT and CDR2 YYREEE (reference sequence).

This chain links TRBV7-8 with TRBJ2-7, with a weak D call TRBD1 (6 bases). CDR1 is SGHVS, CDR2 FQNEAQ, per germline. The V gene lost 2 bases and the J gene lost 2 bases, with 10 bases spanning the gap. CDR3 length: 14 amino acids. The CDR3 DNA is TGTGCCAGCAGCTTAATGGACAGAACCTACGAGCAGTACTTC. This gives the protein CASSLMDRTYEQYF.

The V call is TRBV27, the J call TRBJ2-7, with 8 bases lining up with TRBD2. Germline V gives CDR1 MNHEY, CDR2 SMNVEV (reference sequence). This CDR3 region has 14 residues. The V gene end was trimmed by 8 bases and the J gene end by 1 base; junction bases not matched to a gene: 7. Here the CDR3 reads CASHHSGRSYEQYF. For the CDR3, the DNA is TGTGCCAGCCACCACAGCGGGAGATCCTACGAGCAGTACTTC.

This clone was detected a few times. The rearrangement links TRBV4-1 to TRBJ1-2; 7 nucleotides align to TRBD1. Germline CDR1 is MGHRA and CDR2 is YSYEKL. Trimming cost V 0 bases and J 4 bases; bases outside gene matches: 8. There are 16 residues in the CDR3. The CDR3 here is CASSQEQGPFSYGYTF. The CDR3 bases are TGCGCCAGCAGCCAAGAACAGGGGCCCTTCTCCTATGGCTACACCTTC.

The chain links TRBV9 to TRBJ1-2; 12 nucleotides agree with TRBD1. The CDR3 runs to 16 residues. The J segment lost 8 bases and the V segment lost 0 bases, leaving 8 bases of the junction unmatched. The germline V gene encodes CDR1 SGDLS and CDR2 YYNGEE. CDR3 protein: CASSVGPGTGGRGYTF. Here the CDR3 DNA reads TGTGCCAGCAGCGTAGGTCCCGGGACAGGGGGCCGAGGCTACACCTTC.

This chain links TRBV28 with TRBJ1-1; possibly TRBD1 for D (6 bases). V was clipped by 6 bases and J by 10 bases, with 15 bases between them. The CDR3 runs to 12 residues. CDR1 is MDHEN, CDR2 SYDVKM, per germline. CDR3 nucleotide sequence: TGTGCCAGCAGCTTCGGGACATTCGCAGCTTTCTTT. It is translated as CASSFGTFAAFF.

V gene TRBV28 combines with J gene TRBJ2-5; maybe TRBD1 (5 bases). The CDR3 totals 12 residues. Germline V lookup: CDR1 MDHEN, CDR2 SYDVKM. The V end was cut by 6 bases, the J end by 3 bases, with 8 bases between. CDR3 nucleotides: TGTGCCAGCAGCTCAGGGAAAGAGACCCAGTACTTC. It yields the protein CASSSGKETQYF.

In its sample, this clone was seen a few times. The rearrangement links TRBV28 to TRBJ1-4; 8 bases agree with TRBD1. V gave up 4 bases and J gave up 7 bases; unmatched junction bases: 8. Per the germline V gene, CDR1 is MDHEN and CDR2 is SYDVKM. The CDR3 loop spans 15 amino acids. CDR3 loop: CASSSSTGDGEKLFF. The CDR3 coding sequence is TGTGCCAGCAGTTCGTCGACAGGGGATGGTGAAAAACTGTTTTTT.

This chain uses TRBV7-9 with TRBJ1-2, with D hard to call. Germline V gene lookup returns CDR1 SEHNR and CDR2 FQNEAQ (reference sequence). CDR3 length equals 12 residues. V was pared by 5 bases and J by 8 bases, with 12 bases between. The CDR3, as DNA: TGTGCCAGCAGCGGAGAAAGGAGAGGCTACACCTTC. Encoded protein: CASSGERRGYTF.

The CDR3 protein is CASSLREDRGVSGANVLTF. As DNA, the CDR3 is TGTGCCAGCAGCTTAAGGGAGGACAGGGGGGTCTCTGGGGCCAACGTCCTGACTTTC. V and J are TRBV7-9 and TRBJ2-6; 10 nucleotides line up with TRBD1. CDR3 length: 19 residues. V gave up 2 bases and J gave up 0 bases; unmatched junction bases: 7. CDR1 SEHNR and CDR2 FQNEAQ come from the germline V gene (reference sequence). The full variable domain, completed using reference TRBV7-9 and TRBJ2-6, is DTGVSQNPRHKITKRGQNVTFRCDPISEHNRLYWYRQTLGQGPEFLTYFQNEAQLEKSRLLSDRFSAERPKGSFSTLEIQRTEQGDSAMYLCASSLREDRGVSGANVLTFGAGSRLTVL.

The chain couples TRBV4-1 to TRBJ2-7; the D gene is possibly TRBD1 (6 bases). Trimming took off 1 base at V and 2 bases at J, with 12 bases between the two ends. The CDR3 consists of 15 residues. Germline V gene data show CDR1 as MGHRA and CDR2 as YSYEKL. CDR3 region: CASSQGQGTTYEQYF. DNA of the CDR3: TGCGCCAGCAGCCAAGGTCAGGGGACAACCTACGAGCAGTACTTC.

J is TRBJ2-7 and V is TRBV6-5, with D perhaps matching TRBD2 (5 bases). This CDR3 is 16 amino acids long. CDR1 MNHEY and CDR2 SVGAGI come from the germline V gene. The germline V and J ends were trimmed by 3 bases and 0 bases, with 15 bases remaining between them. The CDR3 nucleotides are TGTGCCAGCAGTTATTCCACACTGGGGAGCTCCTACGAGCAGTACTTC. Protein product: CASSYSTLGSSYEQYF.

The chain has TRBV30 and TRBJ1-3; D gene uncertain. This CDR3 contains 12 residues. Germline CDR1 is GTSNPN and CDR2 is SVGIG (reference sequence). V was trimmed by 5 bases and J by 0 bases, leaving 5 bases between them. CDR3 amino acids: CAWAYSGNTIYF. In nucleotides, the CDR3 is TGTGCCTGGGCTTACTCTGGAAACACCATATATTTT.

V and J are TRBV19 and TRBJ2-7; D call uncertain. This CDR3 has 14 amino acids. V dropped 0 bases and J dropped 2 bases, with 8 bases sitting between them. Germline CDR1 is LNHDA and CDR2 is SQIVND (reference sequence). DNA for the CDR3: TGTGCCAGTAGTATAGAACCGGGCCCCTACGAGCAGTACTTC. It translates to CASSIEPGPYEQYF.